These 9 T cell receptor beta chains were all obtained from the same sample, sequenced in a study of radiation and T cells in renal cell carcinoma. Time point noted: baseline pretreatment blood. Treatment noted: 15 Gy SBRT to primary tumor, nephrectomy 4 weeks later. Only in-frame clones appear in the TCRdb table, and some are missing; sequencing was by immunoSEQ multiplex PCR. The data hold about 91,000 clones, with 82% observed a single time. The sequencing used blood, collected from a patient whose treatment included radiotherapy and nephrectomy. Receptors originate from a man in his 60s with renal cell carcinoma.

The V gene is TRBV30, the J gene TRBJ2-5; 11 nucleotides align to TRBD2. Germline V gives CDR1 GTSNPN, CDR2 SVGIG (reference sequence). This CDR3 has 13 residues. The V gene end was trimmed by 1 base and the J gene end by 7 bases; junction bases not matched to a gene: 2. In DNA form, the CDR3 reads TGTGCCTGGAGTGGAACTAGCGGGGGGACCCAGTACTTC. Amino acid sequence: CAWSGTSGGTQYF.

The rearrangement links TRBV7-2 to TRBJ2-1; TRBD1 is a possible D gene (5 bases). The germline V gene has CDR1 SGHTA and CDR2 FQGNSA. Trimming cost V 5 bases and J 1 base, with 12 bases left between them. This CDR3 region has 15 residues. CDR3 region: CASSPDSESYNEQFF. The CDR3 DNA reads as TGTGCCAGCAGCCCAGACAGCGAATCCTACAATGAGCAGTTCTTC.

The chain uses TRBV5-4 and TRBJ1-2; 8 bases line up with TRBD1. The CDR3 spans 14 residues. Germline-derived CDR1 and CDR2 are SGHNT and YYREEE (reference sequence). The J segment lost 7 bases and the V segment lost 3 bases, leaving 8 bases of the junction unmatched. For the CDR3, the DNA is TGTGCCAGCAGCTGGAGCCAGGGGGCCGGTGGCTACACCTTC. Translated: CASSWSQGAGGYTF.

V gene TRBV13 combines with J gene TRBJ2-5, with TRBD2 matching over 8 bases. Germline V gene sequence: CDR1 PRHDT, CDR2 FYEKMQ (reference sequence). The CDR3 totals 16 residues. V was pared by 3 bases and J by 3 bases, with 9 bases of the junction left unmatched. The CDR3 DNA reads TGTGCCAGCAGCTTTGCCGGGAGGGCCAACGAAGAGACCCAGTACTTC. Its translation: CASSFAGRANEETQYF.

The chain couples TRBV20-1 to TRBJ2-7; 7 nucleotides match TRBD1. Germline CDR1 DFQATT, CDR2 SNEGSKA (reference sequence). V was pared by 8 bases and J by 4 bases, with 5 bases of the junction left unmatched. The CDR3 sequence is 11 residues long. The CDR3 sequence: CSPQGVYEQYF. The CDR3 region has the DNA TGCAGTCCCCAGGGGGTTTACGAGCAGTACTTC.

The rearrangement uses TRBV28 and TRBJ2-2; 8 bases align to TRBD1. J gave up 7 bases and V 2 bases, and 15 bases lay outside the gene matches. The CDR3 is made up of 18 amino acids. Germline assignment: CDR1 MDHEN and CDR2 SYDVKM. CDR3 nucleotide sequence: TGTGCCAGCAGTTTAGGCCCAGCAGACAGGGGTGTCGGCGGGGAGCTGTTTTTT. Amino acid sequence: CASSLGPADRGVGGELFF.

CDR3 residues: CASSYVGQPTDTQYF. The CDR3 region has the DNA TGTGCCAGCAGCTATGTAGGCCAGCCCACAGATACGCAGTATTTT. The J gene is TRBJ2-3, the V gene TRBV5-6; D ambiguous. This CDR3 region has 15 residues. CDR1 SGHDT and CDR2 YYEEEE come from the germline V gene. Trimming cost V 3 bases and J 2 bases, with 13 bases left between them.

This sequence joins TRBV11-2 and TRBJ2-3, with TRBD1 identical over 11 bases. CDR1 SGHAT and CDR2 FQNNGV come from the germline V gene. Trimming cost V 5 bases and J 2 bases; bases outside gene matches: 6. The CDR3 totals 16 residues. The chain's CDR3 is CASSRGQGGDTDTQYF. CDR3 DNA sequence: TGTGCCAGCAGCCGGGGACAGGGGGGGGACACAGATACGCAGTATTTT.

This clone has just one count. The chain couples TRBV27 to TRBJ2-1; no definite D call. With 0 bases removed from V and 0 bases from J, the gap between germline ends came to 9 bases. The CDR3 is 16 amino acids. Germline V lookup: CDR1 MNHEY, CDR2 SMNVEV (reference sequence). CDR3 sequence reads: CASSLSVESSYNEQFF. The CDR3 bases are TGTGCCAGCAGTTTATCCGTTGAGAGCTCCTACAATGAGCAGTTCTTC.